This TCR beta chain derives from a study of radiotherapy plus CTLA-4 blockade in lung cancer. Overall study context: There were objective responses in approximately 20% of patients, and more than 30% had disease control. Whole-study findings and limits: Increased serum interferon-beta after radiation also reportedly predicted response strongly. Tumor-origin TCR clones grew in blood after radiotherapy plus ipilimumab.

Patients in the study, people with chemo-refractory metastatic non-small-cell lung cancer, received focal radiation plus ipilimumab CTLA-4 blockade. The CDR3 spans 21 residues. Per germline, CDR1 LNHNV and CDR2 YYDKDF (reference sequence). The V and J ends lost 0 bases and 4 bases, in that order; junction bases with no gene match: 21. On this clone: No antigen is known for it.

Using immunoSEQ multiplex PCR, the repertoire was profiled, and TCRdb retains in-frame clones only, with some absent. The top ten clones hold roughly 4.7% of a sample with around 65,000 clones, approximately 77% of them seen once. The sample in question was peripheral blood, obtained from a patient treated with radiotherapy plus ipilimumab. This chain connects TRBV15 to TRBJ2-3, with TRBD2 matching over 8 bases. The receptor was isolated from a human donor with non-small cell lung cancer who had a complete response to radiotherapy plus ipilimumab. The CDR3 here is CATSRDYGQGPPGGAPDTQYF. CDR3 coding DNA: TGTGCCACCAGCAGAGATTACGGGCAGGGACCCCCGGGAGGGGCCCCAGATACGCAGTATTTT.